The 32 T cell receptor beta chains below were found in one sample sequenced in a study of OX40 agonist ivuxolimab in advanced cancers. Assay: immunoSEQ multiplex PCR; the TCRdb copy retains only in-frame clones and omits some. The top ten clones hold about 3.8% of a sample with some 95,000 clones, roughly 88% of them seen once. Sequences were derived from CD4+ or CD8+ T cells sorted from blood, sampled in a trial of the OX40 agonist ivuxolimab. Receptor source: an adult with an advanced solid tumor such as melanoma, head and neck, liver or kidney cancer.

In regard to this clone: A junction end diverges from the germline sequence, so it may reflect a read error. The chain employs TRBV7-3 and TRBJ2-5; TRBD1 aligns across 8 bases. Germline V gene lookup returns CDR1 SGHTA and CDR2 FQGTGA. This CDR3 spans 13 amino acids. The CDR3 nucleotides are TGTGCCGGCAGTGTGGACAGGGAAGAGACCCAGTACTTC. Protein product: CAGSVDREETQYF. Combining the CDR3 with reference TRBV7-3 and TRBJ2-5 gives the whole variable domain GAGVSQTPSNKVTEKGKYVELRCDPISGHTALYWYRQSLGQGPEFLIYFQGTGAADDSGLPNDRFFAVRPEGSVSTLKIQRTERGDSAVYLCAGSVDREETQYFGPGTRLLVL.

The gene calls are TRBV6-6 and TRBJ2-7, with TRBD2 identical over 10 bases. The CDR3 is 13 residues long. Per the germline V gene, CDR1 is MNHNY and CDR2 is SVGAGI (reference sequence). The CDR3 nucleotides are TGTGCTGTCGGGACTAGCGAGTCCTACGAGCAGTACTTC. Amino acids: CAVGTSESYEQYF.

The gene calls are TRBV9 and TRBJ2-7, with D unresolved. Germline V lookup: CDR1 SGDLS, CDR2 YYNGEE. Trimming took off 3 bases at V and 3 bases at J, with 7 bases between the two ends. The CDR3 consists of 12 residues. The chain's CDR3 is CASSATNYEQYF. CDR3 in DNA: TGTGCCAGCAGCGCCACAAACTACGAGCAGTACTTC. Full variable domain (rest looked up from reference TRBV9 and TRBJ2-7): DSGVTQTPKHLITATGQRVTLRCSPRSGDLSVYWYQQSLDQGLQFLIQYYNGEERAKGNILERFSAQQFPDLHSELNLSSLELGDSALYFCASSATNYEQYFGPGTRLTVT.

The V gene is TRBV14, the J gene TRBJ2-7; no definite D call. CDR1 and CDR2 from the germline V gene are SGHDN and FVKESK. Trimming pared 8 bases from V and 2 bases from J, leaving 4 bases between. This CDR3 contains 10 residues. CDR3 nucleotides: TGTGCCAGCGGCCCCTACGAGCAGTACTTC. This translates into CASGPYEQYF.

V usage is TRBV7-9 and J usage is TRBJ2-7; TRBD1 agrees at 7 bases. J lost 5 bases, V lost 11 bases, and 12 bases had no gene match. The CDR3 contains 13 residues. Germline CDR1 reads SEHNR; CDR2 reads FQNEAQ (reference sequence). The CDR3 reads CAVRGGRVDEQYF. The CDR3 bases are TGTGCCGTCCGAGGGGGCAGGGTGGACGAGCAGTACTTC.

The V and J genes are TRBV7-2 and TRBJ2-2; 12 nucleotides align to TRBD1. Trimming cost V 2 bases and J 6 bases; bases outside gene matches: 7. Germline values: CDR1 SGHTA, CDR2 FQGNSA. The CDR3 loop spans 17 amino acids. The CDR3: CASSLMPGTGGSGELFF. In DNA, the CDR3 is TGTGCCAGCAGCTTAATGCCCGGGACAGGGGGCTCCGGGGAGCTGTTTTTT.

The table lists this clone with a few counts. This chain uses TRBV30 with TRBJ1-2, with TRBD1 identical over 7 bases. The V and J ends lost 2 bases and 10 bases, in that order; junction bases with no gene match: 13. CDR1 GTSNPN and CDR2 SVGIG come from the germline V gene (reference sequence). The CDR3 consists of 14 residues. CDR3 sequence (DNA): TGTGCCTGGAGTATTCTACAGGGGCAGCACGTCTACACCTTC. Protein product: CAWSILQGQHVYTF.

In its sample, this clone was seen a few times. The chain links TRBV2 to TRBJ2-3; D not resolved. This CDR3 comprises 12 residues. Germline CDR1 reads SNHLY; CDR2 reads FYNNEI. V shed 5 bases and J shed 2 bases, with 5 bases lying between them. CDR3 amino acids: CASSIVTDTQYF. The CDR3 DNA follows: TGTGCCAGCAGTATTGTCACAGATACGCAGTATTTT.

The V and J genes are TRBV5-6 and TRBJ2-1; 7 bases fit TRBD2. CDR3 length: 14 amino acids. Looked up from germline, CDR1 is SGHDT and CDR2 is YYEEEE. The trim removed 3 bases at V and 7 bases at J, leaving 7 bases unmatched. In DNA, the CDR3 is TGTGCCAGCAGCTCTGGACTAGTTGTAAATGAGCAGTTCTTC. This codes for CASSSGLVVNEQFF. Full variable domain (missing parts from reference TRBV5-6 and TRBJ2-1): DAGVTQSPTHLIKTRGQQVTLRCSPKSGHDTVSWYQQALGQGPQFIFQYYEEEERQRGNFPDRFSGHQFPNYSSELNVNALLLGDSALYLCASSSGLVVNEQFFGPGTRLTVL.

This clone was seen only once. The genes are TRBV10-3 and TRBJ2-3, with D unclear. Between the trimmed V and J ends, which lost 1 base and 0 bases, there was a span of 5 bases. The CDR3 length is 14 residues. CDR1 is ENHRY and CDR2 is SYGVKD in the germline V gene. For the CDR3, the DNA is TGTGCCATCAGTGAGTTTATCAGCACAGATACGCAGTATTTT. Its protein product is CAISEFISTDTQYF.

This sequence joins TRBV30 and TRBJ2-2; TRBD1 matches at 8 bases. Germline V lookup: CDR1 GTSNPN, CDR2 SVGIG (reference sequence). Germline trimming cut 8 bases from V and 8 bases from J; bases unmatched to any gene: 13. This CDR3 has 14 residues. The CDR3 is CAGRGQAKGGELFF. The CDR3 coding sequence is TGTGCCGGAAGGGGACAGGCCAAGGGGGGGGAGCTGTTTTTT. Complete variable domain (other parts from reference TRBV30 and TRBJ2-2): SQTIHQWPATLVQPVGSPLSLECTVEGTSNPNLYWYRQAAGRGLQLLFYSVGIGQISSEVPQNLSASRPQDRQFILSSKKLLLSDSGFYLCAGRGQAKGGELFFGEGSRLTVL.

The V call is TRBV6-1, the J call TRBJ2-7; maybe TRBD2 (6 bases). Germline-derived CDR1 and CDR2 are MNHNS and SASEGT. V was trimmed by 6 bases and J by 4 bases, leaving 13 bases between them. CDR3 length: 13 residues. The CDR3 DNA is TGTGCCAGCAGGGAGGGGTGGAGTTACGAGCAGTACTTC. This translates into CASREGWSYEQYF.

The genes are TRBV11-2 and TRBJ1-1; 9 nucleotides line up with TRBD1. CDR1 and CDR2 (germline): SGHAT, FQNNGV. V shed 2 bases and J 4 bases; nucleotides not matched to a gene: 5. The CDR3 spans 15 residues. Here the CDR3 reads CASSLRTGVFTEAFF. For the CDR3, the DNA is TGTGCCAGCAGCTTAAGGACAGGGGTGTTCACTGAAGCTTTCTTT. The full variable domain, completed using reference TRBV11-2 and TRBJ1-1, is EAGVAQSPRYKIIEKRQSVAFWCNPISGHATLYWYQQILGQGPKLLIQFQNNGVVDDSQLPKDRFSAERLKGVDSTLKIQPAKLEDSAVYLCASSLRTGVFTEAFFGQGTRLTVV.

This clone has only a few counts. The V call is TRBV7-9, the J call TRBJ1-5; 8 bases fit TRBD1. CDR3 size: 15 residues. Looked up from germline, CDR1 is SEHNR and CDR2 is FQNEAQ (reference sequence). Trimming took 4 bases from V and 1 from J; bases not matched to a gene: 3. The CDR3 coding sequence is TGTGCCAGCAGCTCGGACAGGGAGAGCAATCAGCCCCAGCATTTT. Its protein is CASSSDRESNQPQHF.

V usage is TRBV19 and J usage is TRBJ2-3, with TRBD2 matching 9 bases. In germline, CDR1 is LNHDA, CDR2 SQIVND (reference sequence). Germline trimming cut 7 bases from V and 6 bases from J; bases unmatched to any gene: 11. CDR3 size: 15 residues. Written as DNA, the CDR3 is TGTGCCAGTAATACCGGGACTAGCTTATGGGATACGCAGTATTTT. The encoded protein is CASNTGTSLWDTQYF.

This chain connects TRBV6-5 to TRBJ2-5; 7 bases match TRBD1. TRBJ2-7 matches the DNA end more closely, so the J call is doubtful. The CDR3 is 14 amino acids. The germline V gene encodes CDR1 MNHEY and CDR2 SVGAGI. The CDR3 DNA reads TGTGCCAGCAGTCGCCGGGACAGCCTCTACGAGCAGTACTTC. It specifies CASSRRDSLYEQYF.

This clone was detected once. This chain links TRBV6-4 with TRBJ2-5; possible D gene TRBD2, 6 bases. This CDR3 is built from 17 residues. The V end lost 2 bases, the J end lost 5 bases, and 21 bases lay between the germline ends. The germline gives CDR1 MRHNA, CDR2 SNTAGT. The CDR3 DNA reads TGTGCCAGCAGTGACCCCTGGGAGCGGAGGGTTGATGAGACCCAGTACTTC. Encoded protein: CASSDPWERRVDETQYF.

The chain combines TRBV10-3 with TRBJ2-3, with TRBD2 identical over 10 bases. The CDR3 loop spans 13 amino acids. V shed 8 bases and J 3 bases; nucleotides not matched to a gene: 2. Germline CDR1 ENHRY, CDR2 SYGVKD. This CDR3 is CAILAGATDTQYF. The CDR3 DNA reads as TGTGCCATCCTAGCGGGAGCGACAGATACGCAGTATTTT.

This clone was observed a handful of times. This chain joins TRBV5-1 and TRBJ2-3; weak D call: TRBD2 (5 bases). V was cut by 7 bases and J by 3 bases, with 12 bases left in between. Germline V gene lookup returns CDR1 SGHRS and CDR2 YFSETQ. The CDR3 spans 13 residues. In DNA form, the CDR3 reads TGCGCCAGCCGGGATTTACCGACAGATACGCAGTATTTT. As protein: CASRDLPTDTQYF.

This rearrangement joins TRBV7-9 to TRBJ2-7; 10 nucleotides line up with TRBD2. V shed 4 bases and J 4 bases; nucleotides not matched to a gene: 4. Germline CDR1 SEHNR, CDR2 FQNEAQ (reference sequence). The CDR3 sequence is 14 residues long. The chain's CDR3 is CASSSPGLAYEQYF. DNA for the CDR3: TGTGCCAGCAGCTCACCGGGACTAGCGTACGAGCAGTACTTC.

This chain joins TRBV7-9 and TRBJ1-6, with 7 positions matching TRBD1. The CDR3 has 15 residues. V dropped 4 bases and J dropped 10; count of bases not matched to a gene: 10. Per the germline V gene, CDR1 is SEHNR and CDR2 is FQNEAQ (reference sequence). CDR3 bases: TGTGCCAGCAGCTATCCACAGGGGATGGACTCACCCCTCCACTTT. Translating it yields CASSYPQGMDSPLHF. The whole variable domain, filled in from reference TRBV7-9 and TRBJ1-6, reads DTGVSQNPRHKITKRGQNVTFRCDPISEHNRLYWYRQTLGQGPEFLTYFQNEAQLEKSRLLSDRFSAERPKGSFSTLEIQRTEQGDSAMYLCASSYPQGMDSPLHFGNGTRLTVT.

The chain employs TRBV7-3 and TRBJ2-3; 9 nucleotides agree with TRBD2. Germline V gene sequence: CDR1 SGHTA, CDR2 FQGTGA. Unmatched junction bases numbered 4, after V lost 5 bases and J lost 1 base. This CDR3 spans 15 amino acids. The CDR3 spells CASSQRLAGTDTQYF. DNA for the CDR3: TGTGCCAGCAGCCAACGACTAGCGGGCACAGATACGCAGTATTTT.

The chain is built from TRBV28 and TRBJ1-2; tentatively, D is TRBD1 (5 bases). Germline V CDR1 and CDR2: MDHEN, SYDVKM. The ends were cut back, 6 bases at V and 3 bases at J, with 14 bases in the middle. The CDR3 covers 14 residues. The CDR3 sequence: CASSPGGPDYGYTF. Written as DNA, the CDR3 is TGTGCCAGCAGCCCCGGGGGTCCTGACTATGGCTACACCTTC.

The chain carries TRBV6-1 and TRBJ2-5; D uncertain. V was cut by 1 base and J by 6 bases, with 0 bases left in between. The CDR3 loop spans 10 amino acids. Germline CDR1 and CDR2: MNHNS and SASEGT. The CDR3 nucleotides are TGTGCCAGCAGTGAAGAGACCCAGTACTTC. As protein: CASSEETQYF.

This chain joins TRBV7-2 and TRBJ1-2, with D possibly being TRBD1 (5 bases). Germline-derived CDR1 and CDR2 are SGHTA and FQGNSA. Trimming shortened V by 3 bases and J by 5 bases, and 10 bases separated the two germline ends. The CDR3 sequence is 13 residues long. The CDR3 coding sequence is TGTGCCAGCAGCTTGGGGACCGAGTATGGCTACACCTTC. Encoded protein: CASSLGTEYGYTF.

The rearrangement uses TRBV11-1 and TRBJ1-1; the D is unclear. The germline V and J ends were trimmed by 2 bases and 0 bases, with 7 bases remaining between them. This CDR3 is 14 amino acids long. Germline V gene data show CDR1 as SGHAT and CDR2 as FQDESV (reference sequence). CDR3 sequence reads: CASSLLGLNTEAFF. DNA for the CDR3: TGTGCCAGCAGCTTACTTGGGTTGAACACTGAAGCTTTCTTT.

The V gene is TRBV5-1, the J gene TRBJ2-3; 11 nucleotides agree with TRBD2. Germline V gene sequence: CDR1 SGHRS, CDR2 YFSETQ. V shed 4 bases and J 1 base; nucleotides not matched to a gene: 5. The CDR3 is 16 residues long. As DNA, the CDR3 is TGCGCCAGCAGCCTTAGCGGGAGGGGGGGCACAGATACGCAGTATTTT. The encoded protein is CASSLSGRGGTDTQYF.

This clone showed up just a few times. The chain employs TRBV7-7 and TRBJ2-5; D unclear. The germline gives CDR1 SSHAT, CDR2 FNYEAQ (reference sequence). The CDR3 covers 11 residues. CDR3 DNA sequence: TGTGGGGTCGGAGCCCAAGAGACCCAGTACTTC. The encoded protein is CGVGAQETQYF.

This chain connects TRBV11-3 to TRBJ1-6; tentatively, D is TRBD1 (5 bases). CDR1 and CDR2 (germline): SGHNT, YENEEA. The V end was cut by 5 bases, the J end by 12 bases, with 11 bases between. The CDR3 sequence is 12 residues long. The CDR3 loop is CASSLRGLPLHF. The CDR3 coding sequence is TGTGCCAGCAGCCTACGGGGGTTACCCCTCCACTTT.

The CDR3: CASSSSTSVHEQFF. The DNA for the CDR3 is TGTGCCAGCAGTTCGTCGACTAGTGTACACGAGCAGTTCTTC. The chain recombines TRBV27 with TRBJ2-1, with D possibly TRBD2 on 6 matching bases. CDR3 length: 14 amino acids. Looked up from germline, CDR1 is MNHEY and CDR2 is SMNVEV (reference sequence). V was pared by 4 bases and J by 10 bases, with 17 bases between.

With respect to this clone: One end of the junction does not line up with germline, which may come from a read error. The rearrangement joins TRBV7-7 to TRBJ2-1; tentatively, D is TRBD1 (6 bases). Germline CDR1 reads SSHAT; CDR2 reads FNYEAQ (reference sequence). The CDR3 is made up of 15 amino acids. In nucleotides, the CDR3 is TGTGCTAGCAGCCCCAGCAGGGGTGCTGGGGATGAGCAGTTCTTC. Translating gives CASSPSRGAGDEQFF.

This clone has a handful of counts. V and J are TRBV6-1 and TRBJ1-2; tentative D call: TRBD1 (5 bases). The CDR3 runs to 16 residues. Germline values: CDR1 MNHNS, CDR2 SASEGT. Trimming took off 0 bases at V and 5 bases at J, with 16 bases between the two ends. The CDR3 here is CASSEAPGTGAYGYTF. The CDR3 coding sequence is TGTGCCAGCAGTGAAGCCCCCGGTACAGGAGCTTATGGCTACACCTTC.